The entry that follows covers one T cell receptor (beta chain) sequence. Per the germline V gene, CDR1 is GTSNPN and CDR2 is SVGIG (reference sequence). This CDR3 comprises 12 residues. The ends were cut back, 3 bases at V and 8 bases at J, with 14 bases in the middle. Participants' reported clinical history set cohort assignment. This sample was taken from a study of blood T cell repertoires in COVID-19. Across the study: The analysed material was cDNA or gDNA that came from T cells, B-cell-depleted T cells, or PBMCs.

The assay was immunoSEQ multiplex PCR, and TCRdb's table has in-frame clones only and misses some. The sample has some 300,000 clones; 88% are singletons. This chain links TRBV30 with TRBJ2-7; tentative D call: TRBD2 (5 bases). The sequence came from a woman aged 25 to 39 who had recovered from COVID-19. The sequencing input was PBMCs or T cells enriched from blood (not recorded which). The CDR3 coding sequence is TGTGCCTGGAGATGGAGAGGGTCCCAGCAGTACTTC. This translates into CAWRWRGSQQYF.